Each of the 5 T cell receptor beta chains below was sequenced from the same sample in a study of T cell responses to AZD1222 COVID-19 vaccine. Measured with immunoSEQ multiplex PCR; TCRdb has only the in-frame clones, and not every one. Of approximately 85,000 clones detected, 86% appear once; the ten largest clones hold around 7.7%. The sequencing used peripheral blood, collected on day 0 of AZD1222 vaccination. The receptors derive from an adult in good health.

This chain uses TRBV7-2 with TRBJ2-1; D unresolved. The length of the CDR3 is 14 residues. CDR1 is SGHTA and CDR2 is FQGNSA in the germline V gene. V lost 3 bases, J lost 1 base, and 7 bases lay in between. The CDR3 DNA reads TGTGCCAGCAGCTTGGGTTATTCCTACAATGAGCAGTTCTTC. It yields the protein CASSLGYSYNEQFF.

This clone was seen just once. The rearrangement joins TRBV6-5 to TRBJ1-2; 9 bases are a match to TRBD1. Looked up from germline, CDR1 is MNHEY and CDR2 is SVGAGI. Unmatched junction bases numbered 4, after V lost 5 bases and J lost 6 bases. There are 13 residues in the CDR3. CDR3 nucleotides: TGTGCCAGCAGTCCGGGACAGGGTCATGGCTACACCTTC. It specifies CASSPGQGHGYTF.

The rearrangement uses TRBV5-5 and TRBJ2-1, with 8 bases lining up with TRBD2. Per germline, CDR1 SGHKS and CDR2 YYEKEE (reference sequence). The J segment lost 2 bases and the V segment lost 0 bases, leaving 1 base of the junction unmatched. The CDR3 is 15 amino acids. The CDR3 is CASSLDGGAYNEQFF. The CDR3 DNA sequence: TGTGCCAGCAGCTTGGACGGGGGGGCCTACAATGAGCAGTTCTTC. Using reference TRBV5-5 and TRBJ2-1 for the parts outside the CDR3, the full variable domain is DAGVTQSPTHLIKTRGQQVTLRCSPISGHKSVSWYQQVLGQGPQFIFQYYEKEERGRGNFPDRFSARQFPNYSSELNVNALLLGDSALYLCASSLDGGAYNEQFFGPGTRLTVL.

This clone was recorded once. The chain combines TRBV7-2 with TRBJ1-3; the D is unclear. V was pared by 5 bases and J by 3 bases, with 5 bases between. CDR1 and CDR2 from the germline V gene are SGHTA and FQGNSA. The CDR3 sequence is 12 residues long. The CDR3 bases are TGTGCCAGCAGCCCGAGTGGAAACACCATATATTTT. The encoded protein is CASSPSGNTIYF.

The rearrangement uses TRBV6-4 and TRBJ2-3; D perhaps matches TRBD1 (5 bases). CDR1 MRHNA and CDR2 SNTAGT come from the germline V gene. This CDR3 has 13 amino acids. V lost 5 bases and J lost 3, with 9 bases in between. CDR3 DNA sequence: TGTGCCAGCAGTTCCCAGGGAACAGATACGCAGTATTTT. Protein sequence: CASSSQGTDTQYF.